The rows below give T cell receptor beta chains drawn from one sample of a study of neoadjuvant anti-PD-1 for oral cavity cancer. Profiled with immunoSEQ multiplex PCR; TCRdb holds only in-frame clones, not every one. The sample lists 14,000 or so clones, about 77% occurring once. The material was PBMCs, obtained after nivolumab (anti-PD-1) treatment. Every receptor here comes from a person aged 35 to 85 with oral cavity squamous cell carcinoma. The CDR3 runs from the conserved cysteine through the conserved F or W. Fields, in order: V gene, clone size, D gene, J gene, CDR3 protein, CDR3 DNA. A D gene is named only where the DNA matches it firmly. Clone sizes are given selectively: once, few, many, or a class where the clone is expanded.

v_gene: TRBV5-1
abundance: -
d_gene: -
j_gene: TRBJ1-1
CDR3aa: CASSLASAMNTEAFF
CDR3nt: TGCGCCAGCAGCTTGGCCTCAGCCATGAACACTGAAGCTTTCTTT

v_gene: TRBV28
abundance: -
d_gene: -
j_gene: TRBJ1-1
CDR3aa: CASSLFLNTEAFF
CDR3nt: TGTGCCAGCAGTTTATTCTTGAACACTGAAGCTTTCTTT

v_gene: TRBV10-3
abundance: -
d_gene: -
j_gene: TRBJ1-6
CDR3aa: CAIREDTRSSYNSPLHF
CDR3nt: TGTGCCATCAGGGAGGACACCCGGAGCTCCTATAATTCACCCCTCCACTTT

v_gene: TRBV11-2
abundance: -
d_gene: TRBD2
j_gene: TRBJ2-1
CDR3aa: CASSGLGAYNEQFF
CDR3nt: TGTGCCAGCAGCGGACTAGGTGCCTACAATGAGCAGTTCTTC

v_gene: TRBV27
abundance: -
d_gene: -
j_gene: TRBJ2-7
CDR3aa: CASSLVQAGYEQYF
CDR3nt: TGTGCCAGCAGTTTGGTACAGGCGGGCTACGAGCAGTACTTC

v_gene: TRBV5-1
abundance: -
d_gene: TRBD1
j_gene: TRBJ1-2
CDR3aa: CASSLPGQPSHTF
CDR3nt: TGCGCCAGCAGCCTACCGGGACAGCCATCGCACACCTTC

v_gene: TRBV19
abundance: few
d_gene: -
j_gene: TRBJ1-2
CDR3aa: CASSIGSIYGYTF
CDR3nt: TGTGCCAGTAGTATAGGCAGTATCTATGGCTACACCTTC

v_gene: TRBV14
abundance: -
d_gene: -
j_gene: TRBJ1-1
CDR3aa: CASSPFLLNTEAFF
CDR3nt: TGTGCCAGCAGCCCATTTCTCCTGAACACTGAAGCTTTCTTT

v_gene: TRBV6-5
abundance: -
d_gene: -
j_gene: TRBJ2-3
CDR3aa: CASSLGGGGTDTQYF
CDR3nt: TGTGCCAGCAGCCTAGGAGGGGGGGGCACAGATACGCAGTATTTT

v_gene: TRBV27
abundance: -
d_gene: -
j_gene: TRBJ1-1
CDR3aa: CASSLSRRWTEAFF
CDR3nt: TGTGCCAGCAGTTTATCTAGGAGGTGGACTGAAGCTTTCTTT

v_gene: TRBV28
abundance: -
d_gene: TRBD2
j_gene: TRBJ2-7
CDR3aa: CASSPEIKRESGEQYF
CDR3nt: TGTGCCAGCAGCCCCGAGATCAAGCGGGAGAGTGGAGAGCAGTACTTC

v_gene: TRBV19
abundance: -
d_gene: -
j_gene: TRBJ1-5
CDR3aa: CASSYFGYNQPQHF
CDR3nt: TGTGCCAGTAGTTATTTCGGGTACAATCAGCCCCAGCATTTT

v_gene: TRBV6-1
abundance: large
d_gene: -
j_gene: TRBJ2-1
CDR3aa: CASSEKSGSYNEQFF
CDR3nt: TGTGCCAGCAGTGAGAAATCGGGATCCTACAATGAGCAGTTCTTC

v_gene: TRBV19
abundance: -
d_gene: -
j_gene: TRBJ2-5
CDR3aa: CASSMGTSPETQYF
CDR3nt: TGTGCCAGTAGTATGGGGACAAGCCCAGAGACCCAGTACTTC

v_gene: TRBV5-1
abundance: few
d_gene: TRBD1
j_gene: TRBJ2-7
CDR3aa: CATKPGTGYDEQYF
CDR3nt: TGCGCCACAAAACCCGGGACAGGGTATGACGAGCAGTACTTC

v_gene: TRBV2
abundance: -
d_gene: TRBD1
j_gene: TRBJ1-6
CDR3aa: CASRWDRGQSPLHF
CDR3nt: TGTGCCAGCCGATGGGACAGGGGGCAATCACCCCTCCACTTT